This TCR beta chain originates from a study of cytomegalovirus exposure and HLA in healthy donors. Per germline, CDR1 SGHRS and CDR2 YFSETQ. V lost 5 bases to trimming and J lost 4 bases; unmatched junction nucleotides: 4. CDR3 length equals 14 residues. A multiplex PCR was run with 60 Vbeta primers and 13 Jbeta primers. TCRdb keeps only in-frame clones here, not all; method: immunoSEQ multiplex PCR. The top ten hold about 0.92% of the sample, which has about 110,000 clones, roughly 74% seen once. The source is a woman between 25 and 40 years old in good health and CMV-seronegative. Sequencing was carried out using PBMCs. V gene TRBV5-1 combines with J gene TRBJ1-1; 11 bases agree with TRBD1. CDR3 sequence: CASREGQGATEAFF. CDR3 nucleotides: TGCGCCAGCAGGGAAGGACAGGGGGCCACTGAAGCTTTCTTT.